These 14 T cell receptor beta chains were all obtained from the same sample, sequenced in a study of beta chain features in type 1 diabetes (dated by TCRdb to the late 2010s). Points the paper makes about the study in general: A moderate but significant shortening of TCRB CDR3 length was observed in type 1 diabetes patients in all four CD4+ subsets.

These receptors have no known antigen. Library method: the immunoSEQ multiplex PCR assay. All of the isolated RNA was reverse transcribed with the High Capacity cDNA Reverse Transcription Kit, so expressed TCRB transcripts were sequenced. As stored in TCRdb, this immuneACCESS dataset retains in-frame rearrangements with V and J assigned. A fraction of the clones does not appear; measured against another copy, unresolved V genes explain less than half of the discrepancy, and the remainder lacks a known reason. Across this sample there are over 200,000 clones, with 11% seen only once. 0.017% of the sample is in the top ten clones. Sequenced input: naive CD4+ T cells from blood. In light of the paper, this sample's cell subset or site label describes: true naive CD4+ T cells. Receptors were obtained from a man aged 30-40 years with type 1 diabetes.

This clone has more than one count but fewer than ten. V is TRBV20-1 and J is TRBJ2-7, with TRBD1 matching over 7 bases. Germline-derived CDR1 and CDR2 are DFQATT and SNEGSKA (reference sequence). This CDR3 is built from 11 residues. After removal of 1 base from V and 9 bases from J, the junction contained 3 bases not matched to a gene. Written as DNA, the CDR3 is TGCAGTGCTAGAGGGGACAGAGGGCAGTACTTC. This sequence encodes CSARGDRGQYF.

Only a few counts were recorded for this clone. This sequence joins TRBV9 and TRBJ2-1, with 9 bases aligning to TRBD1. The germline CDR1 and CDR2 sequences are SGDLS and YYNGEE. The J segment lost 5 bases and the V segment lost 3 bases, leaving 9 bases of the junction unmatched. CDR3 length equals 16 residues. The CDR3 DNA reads TGTGCCAGCAGCGCCCGTCCCGGGACAGGGAACAATGAGCAGTTCTTC. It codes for CASSARPGTGNNEQFF.

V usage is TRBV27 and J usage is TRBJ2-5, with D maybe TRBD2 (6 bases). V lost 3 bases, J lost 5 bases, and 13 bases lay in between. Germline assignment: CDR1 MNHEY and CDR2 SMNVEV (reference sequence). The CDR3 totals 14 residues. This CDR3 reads CASSFSSGRETQYF. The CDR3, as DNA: TGTGCCAGCAGTTTCTCCAGCGGGCGGGAGACCCAGTACTTC.

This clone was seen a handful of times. The CDR3 nucleotides read TGTGCCAGCAGGAAACTACAGGGGAACCCCCACGAGCAGTACTTC. Protein: CASRKLQGNPHEQYF. The chain recombines TRBV2 with TRBJ2-7; TRBD1 aligns across 7 bases. V lost 6 bases and J lost 5; bases outside the gene matches: 13. CDR1 SNHLY and CDR2 FYNNEI come from the germline V gene. This CDR3 region has 15 residues.

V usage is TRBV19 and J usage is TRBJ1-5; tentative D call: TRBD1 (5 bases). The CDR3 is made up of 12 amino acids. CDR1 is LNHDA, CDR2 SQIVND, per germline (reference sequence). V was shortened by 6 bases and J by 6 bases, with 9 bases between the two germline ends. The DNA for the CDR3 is TGTGCCAGTAGGGAAGGGGTTCAGCCCCAGCATTTT. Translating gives CASREGVQPQHF.

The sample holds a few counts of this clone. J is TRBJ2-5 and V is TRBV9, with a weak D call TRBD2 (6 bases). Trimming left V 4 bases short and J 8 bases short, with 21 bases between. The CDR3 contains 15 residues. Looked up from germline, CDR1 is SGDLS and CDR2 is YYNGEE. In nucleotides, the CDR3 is TGTGCCAGCAGCTCCGCGGGGACTCGTGGTGAAACCCAGTACTTC. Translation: CASSSAGTRGETQYF.

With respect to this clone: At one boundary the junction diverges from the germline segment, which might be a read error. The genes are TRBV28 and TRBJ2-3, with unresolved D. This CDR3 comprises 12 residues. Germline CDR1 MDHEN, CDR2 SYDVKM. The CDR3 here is CASRTPPQVLAF. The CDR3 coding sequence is TGTGCCAGCAGAACACCCCCTCAGGTTCTGGCTTTT. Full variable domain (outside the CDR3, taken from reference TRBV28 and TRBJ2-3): DVKVTQSSRYLVKRTGEKVFLECVQDMDHENMFWYRQDPGLGLRLIYFSYDVKMKEKGDIPEGYSVSREKKERFSLILESASTNQTSMYLCASRTPPQVLAFGPGTRLTVL.

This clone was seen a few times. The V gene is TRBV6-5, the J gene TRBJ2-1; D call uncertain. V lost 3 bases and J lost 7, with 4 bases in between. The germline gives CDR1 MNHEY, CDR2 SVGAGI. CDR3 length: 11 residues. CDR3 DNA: TGTGCCAGCAGTTATAGAAATGAGCAGTTCTTC. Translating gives CASSYRNEQFF.

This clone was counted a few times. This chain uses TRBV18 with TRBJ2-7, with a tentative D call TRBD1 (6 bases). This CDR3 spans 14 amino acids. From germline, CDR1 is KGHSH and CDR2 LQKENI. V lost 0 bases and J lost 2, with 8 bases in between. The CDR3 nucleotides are TGTGCCAGCTCACCACCGGCAGGGGCCTACGAGCAGTACTTC. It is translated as CASSPPAGAYEQYF. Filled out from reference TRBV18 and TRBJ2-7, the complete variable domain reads NAGVMQNPRHLVRRRGQEARLRCSPMKGHSHVYWYRQLPEEGLKFMVYLQKENIIDESGMPKERFSAEFPKEGPSILRIQQVVRGDSAAYFCASSPPAGAYEQYFGPGTRLTVT.

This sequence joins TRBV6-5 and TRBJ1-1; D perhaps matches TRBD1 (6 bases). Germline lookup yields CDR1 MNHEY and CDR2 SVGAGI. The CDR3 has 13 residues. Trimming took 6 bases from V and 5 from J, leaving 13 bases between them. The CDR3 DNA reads TGTGCCAGCAGCCTGGACAGTAGGACTGAAGCTTTCTTT. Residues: CASSLDSRTEAFF.

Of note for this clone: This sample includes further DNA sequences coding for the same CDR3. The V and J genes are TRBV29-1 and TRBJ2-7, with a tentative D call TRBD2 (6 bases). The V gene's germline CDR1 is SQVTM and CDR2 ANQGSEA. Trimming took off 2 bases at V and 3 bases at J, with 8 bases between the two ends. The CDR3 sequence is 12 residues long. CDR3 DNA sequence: TGCAGCGTTGAAACGGGGGTCTACGAGCAGTACTTC. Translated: CSVETGVYEQYF.

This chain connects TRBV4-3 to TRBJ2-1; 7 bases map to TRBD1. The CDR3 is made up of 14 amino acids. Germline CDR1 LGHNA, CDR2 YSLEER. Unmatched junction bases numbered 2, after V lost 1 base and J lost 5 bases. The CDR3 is CASSQGQGNNEQFF. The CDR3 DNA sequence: TGCGCCAGCAGCCAAGGACAGGGAAACAATGAGCAGTTCTTC.

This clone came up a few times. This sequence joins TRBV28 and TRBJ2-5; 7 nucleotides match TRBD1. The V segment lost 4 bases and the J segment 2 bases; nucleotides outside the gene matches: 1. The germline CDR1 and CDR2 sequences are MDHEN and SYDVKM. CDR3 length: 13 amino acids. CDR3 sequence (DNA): TGTGCCAGCAGTTCGGGACAGCAAGAGACCCAGTACTTC. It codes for CASSSGQQETQYF. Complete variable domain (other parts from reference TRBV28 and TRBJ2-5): DVKVTQSSRYLVKRTGEKVFLECVQDMDHENMFWYRQDPGLGLRLIYFSYDVKMKEKGDIPEGYSVSREKKERFSLILESASTNQTSMYLCASSSGQQETQYFGPGTRLLVL.

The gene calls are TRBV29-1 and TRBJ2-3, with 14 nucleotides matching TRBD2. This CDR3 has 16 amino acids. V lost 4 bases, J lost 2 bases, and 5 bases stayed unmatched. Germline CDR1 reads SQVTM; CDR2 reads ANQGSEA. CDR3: CSVGGTSGGSTDTQYF. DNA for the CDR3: TGCAGCGTTGGGGGGACTAGCGGGGGATCCACAGATACGCAGTATTTT.